This TCR beta chain was identified during a study of graft-versus-host responses after intestinal transplantation. After removal of 1 base from V and 9 bases from J, the junction contained 5 bases not matched to a gene. The CDR3 extends over 16 amino acids. Germline loops: CDR1 SEHNR, CDR2 FQNEAQ (reference sequence). This table comes from immunoSEQ multiplex PCR, and its TCRdb copy is limited to in-frame clones, with some not included. The repertoire holds more than 65,000 clones, with 85% to 90% as singletons. Comments on this clone: The antigen remains unidentified.

The receptor was isolated from a human donor who received an intestinal transplant. The starting material was unstimulated CD4+ T cells sorted from spleen or lymph node cells, obtained before intestinal transplant. The chain couples TRBV7-9 to TRBJ2-1; 14 positions match TRBD2. The CDR3 coding sequence is TGTGCCAGCAGCTTAGTGGGGACTAGCGGGAGTGGTGAGCAGTTCTTC. Its protein is CASSLVGTSGSGEQFF.